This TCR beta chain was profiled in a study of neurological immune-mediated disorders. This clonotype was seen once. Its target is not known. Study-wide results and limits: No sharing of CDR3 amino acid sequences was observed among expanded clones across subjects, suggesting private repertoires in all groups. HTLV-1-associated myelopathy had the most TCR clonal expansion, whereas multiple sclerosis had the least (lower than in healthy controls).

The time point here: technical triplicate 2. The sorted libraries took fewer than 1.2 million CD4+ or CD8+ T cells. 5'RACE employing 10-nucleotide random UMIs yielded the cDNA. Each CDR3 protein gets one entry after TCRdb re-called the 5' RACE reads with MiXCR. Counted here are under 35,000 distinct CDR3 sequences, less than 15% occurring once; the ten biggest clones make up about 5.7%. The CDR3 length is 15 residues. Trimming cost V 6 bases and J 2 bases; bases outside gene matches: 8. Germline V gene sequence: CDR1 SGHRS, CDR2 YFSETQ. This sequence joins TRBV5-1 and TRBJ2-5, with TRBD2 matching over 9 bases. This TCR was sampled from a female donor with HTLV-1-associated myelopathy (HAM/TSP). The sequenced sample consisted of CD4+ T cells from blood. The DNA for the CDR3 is TGCGCCAGCACCGATCAAAGCGGGAGGCAAGAGACCCAGTACTTC. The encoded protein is CASTDQSGRQETQYF.